The subject of this entry is one T cell receptor (beta chain). Its antigen is not identified. The source of the sample is a study of T cell responses to AZD1222 COVID-19 vaccine. TCRdb's copy holds only in-frame clones and misses some; the assay was immunoSEQ multiplex PCR. There are tens of thousands of clones in the sample; roughly 90% occur only once, and 4.7% lies in the top ten. The study, taken as a whole, reports: Reportedly, nearly half of unique spike TCRs recognized epitopes outside B.1.351/B.1.1.7 mutations.

This CDR3 contains 15 residues. Looked up from germline, CDR1 is LNHDA and CDR2 is SQIVND (reference sequence). V lost 7 bases, J lost 1 base, and 16 bases lay in between. This rearrangement joins TRBV19 to TRBJ1-1; no clear D gene. The TCR originated in an adult who received the AZD1222 COVID-19 vaccine. The sequencing used peripheral blood, collected 28 days after the second AZD1222 dose. The CDR3 DNA reads as TGTGCCAGTACCCCAGGAGTAATTAAGAACACTGAAGCTTTCTTT. Residues: CASTPGVIKNTEAFF.